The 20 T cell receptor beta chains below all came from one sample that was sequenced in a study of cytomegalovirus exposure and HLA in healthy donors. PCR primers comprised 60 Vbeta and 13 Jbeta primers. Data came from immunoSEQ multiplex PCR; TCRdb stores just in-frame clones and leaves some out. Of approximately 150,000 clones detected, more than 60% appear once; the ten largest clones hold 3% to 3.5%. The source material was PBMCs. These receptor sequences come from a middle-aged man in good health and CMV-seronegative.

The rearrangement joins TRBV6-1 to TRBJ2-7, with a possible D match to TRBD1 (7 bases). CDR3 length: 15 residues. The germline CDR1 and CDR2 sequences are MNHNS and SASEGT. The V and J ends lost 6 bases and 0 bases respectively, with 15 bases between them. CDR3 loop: CASREGTASSYEQYF. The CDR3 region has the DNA TGTGCCAGCAGGGAGGGGACAGCCTCCTCCTACGAGCAGTACTTC.

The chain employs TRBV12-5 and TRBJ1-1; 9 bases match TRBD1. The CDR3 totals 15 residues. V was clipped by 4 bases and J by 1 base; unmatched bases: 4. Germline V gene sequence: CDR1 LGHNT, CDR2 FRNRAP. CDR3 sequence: CASGSRQGGNTEAFF. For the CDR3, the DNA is TGTGCTAGTGGTTCCCGACAGGGGGGGAACACTGAAGCTTTCTTT.

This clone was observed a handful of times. DNA of the CDR3: TGTGCCAGCAGTCTGAGATCCACTGAAGCTTTCTTT. Translating it yields CASSLRSTEAFF. The chain uses TRBV6-5 and TRBJ1-1; no clear D gene. Germline CDR1 and CDR2: MNHEY and SVGAGI. V was cut by 5 bases and J by 4 bases, with 8 bases left in between. The CDR3 totals 12 residues.

The CDR3 loop reads CASSSDTSTDTQYF. DNA for the CDR3: TGTGCCAGCAGCTCCGACACCAGCACAGATACGCAGTATTTT. This sequence joins TRBV9 and TRBJ2-3; D is ambiguous. Germline V gives CDR1 SGDLS, CDR2 YYNGEE. The CDR3 contains 14 residues. With 4 bases removed from V and 0 bases from J, the gap between germline ends came to 9 bases.

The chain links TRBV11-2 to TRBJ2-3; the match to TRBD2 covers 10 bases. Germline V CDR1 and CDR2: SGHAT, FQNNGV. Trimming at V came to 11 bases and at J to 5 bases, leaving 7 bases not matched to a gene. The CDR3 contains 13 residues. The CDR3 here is CAGAGGEGDTQYF. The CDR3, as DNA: TGTGCCGGAGCGGGGGGGGAGGGAGATACGCAGTATTTT.

CDR3 nucleotides: TGTGCCAGCCCCTCGGACCCCGACAGGGGACAGGACGAGCAGTACTTC. Encoded protein: CASPSDPDRGQDEQYF. J is TRBJ2-7 and V is TRBV6-6; 8 bases agree with TRBD1. This CDR3 comprises 16 residues. Unmatched junction bases numbered 17, after V lost 8 bases and J lost 5 bases. Germline V gene sequence: CDR1 MNHNY, CDR2 SVGAGI (reference sequence).

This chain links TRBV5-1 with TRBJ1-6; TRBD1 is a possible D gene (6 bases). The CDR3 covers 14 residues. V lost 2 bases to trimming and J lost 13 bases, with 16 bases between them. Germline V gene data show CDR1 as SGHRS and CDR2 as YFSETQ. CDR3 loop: CASSFARGPWPLHF. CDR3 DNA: TGCGCCAGCAGCTTCGCCAGGGGCCCATGGCCCCTCCACTTT.

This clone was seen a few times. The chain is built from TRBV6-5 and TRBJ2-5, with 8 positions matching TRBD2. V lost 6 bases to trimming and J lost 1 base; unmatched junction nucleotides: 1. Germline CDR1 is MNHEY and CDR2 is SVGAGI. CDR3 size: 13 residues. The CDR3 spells CASRTSGQETQYF. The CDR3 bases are TGTGCCAGCAGAACTAGCGGCCAAGAGACCCAGTACTTC.

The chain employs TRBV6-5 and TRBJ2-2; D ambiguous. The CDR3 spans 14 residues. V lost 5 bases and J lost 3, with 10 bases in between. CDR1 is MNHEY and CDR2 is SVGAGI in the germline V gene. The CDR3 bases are TGTGCCAGCAGTCGACTCCGGGACACCGGGGAGCTGTTTTTT. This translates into CASSRLRDTGELFF.

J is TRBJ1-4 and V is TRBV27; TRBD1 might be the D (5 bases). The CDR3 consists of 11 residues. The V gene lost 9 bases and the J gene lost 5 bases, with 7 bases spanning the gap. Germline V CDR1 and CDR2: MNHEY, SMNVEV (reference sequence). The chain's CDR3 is CARTENEKLFF. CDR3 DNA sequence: TGTGCCAGGACAGAAAATGAAAAACTGTTTTTT.

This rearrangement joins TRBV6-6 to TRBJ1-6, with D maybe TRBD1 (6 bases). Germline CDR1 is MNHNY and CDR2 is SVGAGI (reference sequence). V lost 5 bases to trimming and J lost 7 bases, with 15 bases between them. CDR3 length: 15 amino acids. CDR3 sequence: CASSPPGGANSPLHF. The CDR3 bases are TGTGCCAGCAGTCCCCCGGGGGGGGCGAATTCACCCCTCCACTTT.

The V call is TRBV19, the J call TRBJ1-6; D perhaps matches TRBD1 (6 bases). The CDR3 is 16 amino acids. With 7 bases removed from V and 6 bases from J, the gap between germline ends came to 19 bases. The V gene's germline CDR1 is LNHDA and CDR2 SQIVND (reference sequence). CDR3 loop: CASMNLRADSNSPLHF. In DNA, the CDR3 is TGTGCCAGTATGAATCTGAGAGCGGACAGTAATTCACCCCTCCACTTT.

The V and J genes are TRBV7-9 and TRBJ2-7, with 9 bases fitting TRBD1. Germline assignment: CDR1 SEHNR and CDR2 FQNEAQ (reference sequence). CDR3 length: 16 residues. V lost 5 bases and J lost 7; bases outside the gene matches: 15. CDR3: CASSRKDGDRAREQYF. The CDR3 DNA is TGTGCCAGCAGCCGGAAAGATGGGGACAGGGCGAGGGAGCAGTACTTC.

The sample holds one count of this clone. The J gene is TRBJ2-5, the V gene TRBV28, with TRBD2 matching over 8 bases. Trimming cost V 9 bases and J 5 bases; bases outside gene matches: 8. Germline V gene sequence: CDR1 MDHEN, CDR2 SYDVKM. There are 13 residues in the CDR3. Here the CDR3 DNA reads TGTGCCAGTCGAAAGCGGGGGACGGAGACCCAGTACTTC. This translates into CASRKRGTETQYF.

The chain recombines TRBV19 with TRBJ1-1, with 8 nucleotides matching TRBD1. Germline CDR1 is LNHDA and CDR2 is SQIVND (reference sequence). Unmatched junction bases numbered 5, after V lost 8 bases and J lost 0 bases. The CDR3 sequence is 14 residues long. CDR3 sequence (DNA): TGTGCCAGTTCGCGACAGGGGTTGAACACTGAAGCTTTCTTT. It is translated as CASSRQGLNTEAFF.

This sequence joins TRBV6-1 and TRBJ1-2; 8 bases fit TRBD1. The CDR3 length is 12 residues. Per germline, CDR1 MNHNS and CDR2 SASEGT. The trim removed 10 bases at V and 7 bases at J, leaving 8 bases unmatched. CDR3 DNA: TGTGCCAACACGGACAGGGAAGGTGGCTACACCTTC. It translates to CANTDREGGYTF.

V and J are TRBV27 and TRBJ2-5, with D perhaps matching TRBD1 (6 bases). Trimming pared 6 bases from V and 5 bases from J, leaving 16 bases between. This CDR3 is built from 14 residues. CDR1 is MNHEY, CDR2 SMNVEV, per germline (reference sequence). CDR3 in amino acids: CASSPITGQETQYF. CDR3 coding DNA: TGTGCCAGCAGCCCGATAACAGGGCAGGAGACCCAGTACTTC.

The CDR3 reads CASSPPRAGNTEAFF. The CDR3 DNA reads TGTGCCAGCAGTCCACCTCGGGCGGGAAACACTGAAGCTTTCTTT. The chain carries TRBV6-6 and TRBJ1-1, with no clear D. Germline assignment: CDR1 MNHNY and CDR2 SVGAGI (reference sequence). The CDR3 spans 15 residues. V was trimmed by 5 bases and J by 2 bases, leaving 15 bases between them.

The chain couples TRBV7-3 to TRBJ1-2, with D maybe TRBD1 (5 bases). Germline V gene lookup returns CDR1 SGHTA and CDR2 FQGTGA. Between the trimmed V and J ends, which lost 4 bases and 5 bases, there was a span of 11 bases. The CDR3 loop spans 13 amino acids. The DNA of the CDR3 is TGTGCCAGCAGCTCGCCGGGGGGGTATGGCTACACCTTC. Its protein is CASSSPGGYGYTF.

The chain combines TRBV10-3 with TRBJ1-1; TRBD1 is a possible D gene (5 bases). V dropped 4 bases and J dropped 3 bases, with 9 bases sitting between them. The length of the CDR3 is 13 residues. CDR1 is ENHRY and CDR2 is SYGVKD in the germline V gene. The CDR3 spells CAISGPGDTEAFF. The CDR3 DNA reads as TGTGCCATCAGTGGTCCGGGGGACACTGAAGCTTTCTTT.